These 3 T cell receptor beta chains came from one sample sequenced in a study of persistence of HIV-infected CD4 T cells. The libraries were made with immunoSEQ version 4 in survey mode. The table came from immunoSEQ multiplex PCR; TCRdb's copy has only in-frame clones and leaves some out. The table records roughly 34,000 clones, roughly 80% of them present only once. Cells were stimulated with CMV-infected fibroblast lysates at roughly 10 ug/mL. Sorted nonresponding memory CD4+ T cells were CD40L-negative, CD69-negative, CD45RO-high. What these receptors recognize is not known. The sample consisted of CD4+ T cells sorted from PBMCs after approximately 19-hour stimulation, taken from a patient who received antiretroviral therapy. The receptors shown here come from an adult woman with HIV who was CMV-seropositive.

This clone was recorded a few times. This chain joins TRBV6-5 and TRBJ2-5; 7 positions agree with TRBD1. This CDR3 has 14 amino acids. The V gene end was trimmed by 7 bases and the J gene end by 2 bases; junction bases not matched to a gene: 7. Per germline, CDR1 MNHEY and CDR2 SVGAGI. The CDR3 coding sequence is TGTGCCAGCAACCCCTGGGACAGTCAAGAGACCCAGTACTTC. Protein sequence: CASNPWDSQETQYF.

V and J are TRBV24-1 and TRBJ1-2; 7 nucleotides align to TRBD1. Trimming removed 7 bases from V and 0 bases from J; junction bases left unmatched: 7. Germline-derived CDR1 and CDR2 are KGHDR and SFDVKD. The CDR3 consists of 15 residues. CDR3 residues: CATRSTGDTNYGYTF. As DNA, the CDR3 is TGTGCCACCAGAAGTACAGGGGACACTAACTATGGCTACACCTTC.

The rearrangement uses TRBV30 and TRBJ1-2; TRBD1 matches at 10 bases. The V segment lost 2 bases and the J segment 6 bases; nucleotides outside the gene matches: 6. Per the germline V gene, CDR1 is GTSNPN and CDR2 is SVGIG (reference sequence). The CDR3 spans 14 residues. The CDR3 DNA is TGTGCCTGGAGTCGACAGGGGGCGAGGGATGGCTACACCTTC. Translation: CAWSRQGARDGYTF.